This T cell receptor (beta chain) was profiled in a study of cytomegalovirus exposure and HLA in healthy donors (dated by TCRdb to 2016 to 2017). Looking at the study overall: In an earlier analysis of roughly 500 of the donors, under 300 Gb of sequence data and approximately 120 million unique TCR beta sequences from 150 million to 200 million T cells were reported. About 300 gigabases of sequencing data and approximately 92 million unique TCR sequences made up an early release that covered roughly 670 HLA-typed donors. The genetic ancestry cluster associated with self-reported Caucasian donors included over 65% of the roughly 410 genotyped donors. The study aimed to test whether cataloging public T cell receptors could reveal signatures of past pathogen exposure. The T cell repertoires of around 730 subjects were profiled by immunosequencing and related to cytomegalovirus serostatus. A separate validation cohort of over 95 different subjects was used in addition to the roughly 640-subject first cohort. The study combined high-throughput TCR immunosequencing, statistical association of individual TCRs with disease status, and machine learning to predict cytomegalovirus infection status. In a later analysis, previously published TCR beta repertoires from fewer than 750 donors were re-analyzed and high-resolution HLA genotyping was added so that TCR occurrence patterns could be studied. In the later analysis, no new phenotypic data were used to find candidate immune exposures; instead, reliance was placed on TCR beta sequences and their occurrence across donors. In an earlier analysis of over 550 of the donors, high-throughput TCR beta sequencing was used to judge whether each TCR beta V gene segment behaved as functional or pseudogenic. Alongside the repertoire data, information on donor age, sex, ethnicity and CMV serostatus was compiled. A later genetic analysis used genome-wide SNP genotypes for 398 of the 666 donors, treating that subset as a discovery cohort. All discovery cohort repertoires had been generated on a single sequencing platform. Both class I and class II loci were covered by HLA typing, at four-digit resolution. The number of donors typed differed by locus, with 629-630 for A, B, C, DRB1 and DQB1, around 520 for DQA1, about 610 for DPA1, and some 440 for DPB1. Roughly five DR-DQ haplotypes were handled as single units for association and clustering because linkage in the cohort was strong. On average, 235,054 unique TCR beta nucleotide sequences were sequenced per donor among 398 genotyped donors of the cohort, with around 19% of those sequences being non-productive.

Ends trimmed: V by 3 bases, J by 6 bases; bases unmatched to a gene: 8. The germline V gene yields MNHNS for CDR1 and SASEGT for CDR2. From the cysteine through the phenylalanine, the CDR3 covers 17 amino acids. Only the CDR3 region is kept as DNA, spanning 51 bases read in frame from base 1. The research as a whole found: A later analysis found that HLA-associated TCR beta chains were more clonally expanded and had lower generation probabilities than equally common non-associated chains. A group of highly shared sequence variants was considered likely to be a technical artifact of the sequencing pipeline. Some IMGT-functional V segments, including TRBV6-2 and TRBV6-3, could not be distinguished by the 87-base-pair reads and were therefore excluded. In a later genetic analysis, a missense DCLRE1C variant was associated with V-gene and J-gene trimming of TCR beta chains, and the association was replicated in an independent cohort. Most TCR sequences were seen in very few donors, while some public TCRs were found in many individuals. It was suggested by the authors that the approach could potentially be generalized to other disease states and immunological phenotypes. Roughly uniform sequencing depth across donors was assumed in presence/absence analyses, although this assumption may not hold. According to a later analysis, TCR association rates differed among HLA loci, with DRB1 alleles showing the most associated TCRs and HLA-C alleles showing the fewest. A few of the identified cytomegalovirus-associated TCR beta chains were confirmed in vitro to be specific for cytomegalovirus antigens. Because counts were too low, some 16 rarely observed V segments, including chromosome 9 orphons, were excluded from the earlier analysis of 587 of the donors. A further reported finding was that TCR beta sequences accurately predicted the HLA-A and HLA-B alleles for most subjects in the first cohort. In both the original and validation cohorts, the classifier was reported to diagnose cytomegalovirus status with high specificity and sensitivity. The study listed 164 TCR beta chains as associated with cytomegalovirus. In an earlier analysis of 587 of the donors, most TCR beta V segments appeared in productive rearrangements about 90% or about 30% of the time, broadly matching IMGT annotations. Strong co-occurrence of HLA alleles, especially DR and DQ, made assigning TCR associations to individual alleles difficult. According to a later genetic analysis, donors in an Asian-associated ancestry cluster had fewer N-insertions in productive TCRs than the approximately 650-donor mean. In a later analysis, several top co-occurrence clusters were reported to appear linked to parvovirus B19, influenza, CMV and Epstein-Barr virus. The only immune exposure information available for the cohort was CMV serostatus. Most CMV-associated TCR beta chains appeared to be HLA-restricted in a later analysis, and the HLA associations seemed to be driven largely by CMV exposure. Correlated functional status among segregating V segments might be attributable to linkage disequilibrium, but an unknown experimental factor could not be ruled out. The cohort was sequenced for TCR beta chains only, and without alpha or paired-chain data the features that could be detected were limited. Because HLA typing was missing for some donors at each locus, association tests included only the typed subset. At a false discovery rate of 0.05, a later analysis linked roughly 17,000 TCR beta sequences to specific HLA alleles.

This clone was found a few times. Its antigen specificity is not known. Per-nucleotide qualities are absent, and no much larger clonotype sits a single base away. The cohort comprised hundreds of healthy bone marrow donors. At the time of sampling, every cohort member was nominally healthy, though immune exposures that went unrecorded were likely present. The donor tested CMV seronegative and was one of the 352 seronegative cohort members. Each donor provided a peripheral blood sample, and peripheral blood mononuclear cells were used for TCR beta sequencing. The Qiagen DNeasy Blood Extraction Kit was used to extract genomic DNA from the blood cell samples. Library preparation was by the immunoSEQ multiplex PCR assay. The multiplex PCR relied on a mix of 60 forward primers for TCR Vbeta segments and 13 reverse primers for TCR Jbeta segments. A multiplex PCR assay on genomic DNA amplified the CDR3 region of rearranged TCR beta genes. The amplified TCR beta libraries were sequenced on the Illumina HiSeq System as 87-base-pair reads. The study's own analysis went as follows. A later analysis counted approximately 74 million unique TCR beta chains across the 550 to 750 repertoires, and some 12 million of these chains were shared by at least two donors. Raw reads were error-corrected and collapsed into unique sequences with a nearest-neighbor algorithm that merged closely related sequences to remove PCR and sequencing errors. V, D and J gene segments were assigned by aligning CDR3 sequences to IMGT reference sequences. For a sequence to be retained, a match of at least six nucleotides to both a V gene segment and a J gene segment was required. A rearrangement counted as productive if the CDR3 had no stop codons and remained in frame with V and J, and every other rearrangement counted as non-productive. Following IMGT convention, CDR3 was defined as the stretch from the second conserved V-encoded cysteine to the conserved J-encoded phenylalanine. The earlier analysis of roughly 590 of the donors excluded any sequence lacking an unambiguous match to a single V gene segment. In an earlier analysis of approximately 590 of the donors, a V segment was called functional when productive rearrangements were above 56.7%, and segregating when the standard deviation between donors exceeded 5%. A statistical classification framework was developed to diagnose cytomegalovirus status using the catalog of TCR beta chain sequences. A later analysis assigned V and J genes by comparing TCR nucleotide sequences with IMGT/GENE-DB human TR gene sequences. In a later analysis, CDR3 sequences and most-parsimonious VDJ recombination scenarios were assigned using the TCRdist pipeline. A later analysis defined each TCR beta chain by its CDR3 amino acid sequence plus V-gene family, and excluded reads lacking a unique V-gene family. In a later analysis, 450 to 600 highly shared, low-generation-probability nucleotide sequences were removed to address suspected cross-contamination and a sequencing artifact. In a later analysis, a clonal expansion index was calculated for each public chain from normalized within-repertoire ranks of inferred template counts. In a later analysis, generation probabilities were computed using a VDJ recombination model fitted to out-of-frame rearrangements, and the results were checked against IGoR. Hypergeometric tests were used in a later analysis to score TCR-TCR, TCR-HLA and TCR-CMV co-occurrence, with a repertoire-size bias correction applied to the TCR pairs. In a later analysis, false discovery rates were estimated by permuting HLA or CMV assignments 20 times. In a later analysis, co-occurring TCRs were grouped with DBSCAN, and TCRdist sequence similarity was added when clustering was performed within HLA-allele-positive subsets. Co-occurrence clustering excluded repertoires with fewer than 30,000 or more than 120,000 public chains, plus five with anomalous nucleotide sharing. TCRdb stores this immuneACCESS table with in-frame sequences only. Part of the clones is absent; in the studies checked, under half of the shortfall reflects unresolved V genes, and no reason is known for the rest. V and J calls and clone size come straight from that table; D and trimming were deduced from the DNA. Within this sample are tens of thousands of clones, with around 80% of them counted one time only. The top ten hold around 6% of the sample.

The sequence came from a man aged 50-60 years in good health and CMV-seronegative. The sequenced sample consisted of PBMCs. The rearranged chain carries TRBV6-1 and TRBJ2-1, and 13 bases in between align with TRBD2. The CDR3 protein is CASSDGLAGAQPNEQFF. The nucleotide sequence is given as TGTGCCAGCAGTGATGGACTAGCGGGAGCCCAACCCAATGAGCAGTTCTTC.